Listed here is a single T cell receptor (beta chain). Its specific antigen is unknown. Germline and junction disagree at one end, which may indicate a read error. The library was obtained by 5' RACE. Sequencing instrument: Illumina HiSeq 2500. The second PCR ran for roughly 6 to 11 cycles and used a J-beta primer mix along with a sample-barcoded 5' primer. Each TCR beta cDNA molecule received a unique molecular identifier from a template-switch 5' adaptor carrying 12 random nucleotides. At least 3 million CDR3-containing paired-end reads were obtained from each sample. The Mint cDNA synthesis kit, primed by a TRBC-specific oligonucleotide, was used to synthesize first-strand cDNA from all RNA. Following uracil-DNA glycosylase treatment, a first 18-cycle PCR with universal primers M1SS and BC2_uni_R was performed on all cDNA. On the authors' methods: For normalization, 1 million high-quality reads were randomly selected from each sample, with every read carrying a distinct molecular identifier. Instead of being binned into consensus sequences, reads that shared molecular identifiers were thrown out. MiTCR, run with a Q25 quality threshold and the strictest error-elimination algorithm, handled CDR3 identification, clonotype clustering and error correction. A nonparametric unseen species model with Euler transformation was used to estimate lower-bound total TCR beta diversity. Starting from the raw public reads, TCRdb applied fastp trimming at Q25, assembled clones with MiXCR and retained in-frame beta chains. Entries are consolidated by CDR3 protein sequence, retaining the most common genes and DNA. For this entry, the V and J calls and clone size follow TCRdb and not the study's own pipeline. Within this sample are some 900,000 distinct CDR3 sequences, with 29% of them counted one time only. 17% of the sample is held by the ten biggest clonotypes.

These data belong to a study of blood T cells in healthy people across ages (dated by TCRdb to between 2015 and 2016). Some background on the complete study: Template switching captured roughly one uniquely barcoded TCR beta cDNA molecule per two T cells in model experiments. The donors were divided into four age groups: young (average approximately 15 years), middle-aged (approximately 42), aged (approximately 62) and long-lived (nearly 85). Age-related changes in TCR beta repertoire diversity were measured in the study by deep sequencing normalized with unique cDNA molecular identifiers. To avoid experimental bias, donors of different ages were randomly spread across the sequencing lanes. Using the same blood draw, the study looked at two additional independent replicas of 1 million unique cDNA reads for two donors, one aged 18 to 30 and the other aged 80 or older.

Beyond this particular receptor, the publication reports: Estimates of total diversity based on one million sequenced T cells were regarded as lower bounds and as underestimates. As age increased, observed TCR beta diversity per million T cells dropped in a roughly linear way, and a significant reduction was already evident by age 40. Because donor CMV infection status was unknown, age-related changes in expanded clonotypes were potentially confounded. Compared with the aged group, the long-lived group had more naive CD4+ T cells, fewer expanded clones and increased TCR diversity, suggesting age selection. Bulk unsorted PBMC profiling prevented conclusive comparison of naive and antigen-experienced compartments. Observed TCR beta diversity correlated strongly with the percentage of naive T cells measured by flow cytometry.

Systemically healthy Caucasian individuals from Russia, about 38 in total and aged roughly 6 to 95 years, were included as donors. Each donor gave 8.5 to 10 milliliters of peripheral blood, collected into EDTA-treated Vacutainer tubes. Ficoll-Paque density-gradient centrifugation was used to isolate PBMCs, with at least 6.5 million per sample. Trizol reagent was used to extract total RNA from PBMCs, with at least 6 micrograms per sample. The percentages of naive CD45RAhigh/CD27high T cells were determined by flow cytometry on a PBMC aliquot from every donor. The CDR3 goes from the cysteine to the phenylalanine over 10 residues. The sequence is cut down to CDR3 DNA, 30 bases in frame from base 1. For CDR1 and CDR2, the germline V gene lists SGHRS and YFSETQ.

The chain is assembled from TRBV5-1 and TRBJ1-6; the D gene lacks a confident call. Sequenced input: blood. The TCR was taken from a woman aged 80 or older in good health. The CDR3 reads CASNHSPPHF. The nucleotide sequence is TGCGCCAGCAATCATTCACCCCCCCACTTT. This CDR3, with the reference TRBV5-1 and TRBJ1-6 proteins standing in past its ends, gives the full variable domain KAGVTQTPRYLIKTRGQQVTLSCSPISGHRSVSWYQQTPGQGLQFLFEYFSETQRNKGNFPGRFSGRQFSNSRSEMNVSTLELGDSALYLCASNHSPPHFGNGTRLTVT.